This T cell receptor beta chain emerged from a study of Ad26.COV2.S vaccination and SARS-CoV-2 variants. Study-wide findings and caveats: Post-vaccination breadth of spike-specific CD8+ and CD4+ T cell responses was reportedly substantial. Vaccinees and placebo recipients showed similar non-spike TCR breadth.

This CDR3 spans 15 amino acids. V lost 4 bases to trimming and J lost 4 bases, with 16 bases between them. Germline CDR1 and CDR2: KGHSH and LQKENI. Concerning this clone itself: Its antigen is still unknown.

Treatment here: about 20 received Ad26.COV2.S at low or high dose, single or two shots; a few received placebo; per-sample allocation not given. After the first vaccine or placebo injection, samples were drawn on day 63. The individual, an adult aged 18-55 years, was a donor in Boston. Sequencing was performed with immunoSEQ multiplex PCR; in TCRdb, only in-frame clones are kept and a portion is missing. The sample yields some 240,000 clones, approximately 88% seen once. This TCR derives from a person aged 18-65 years who received the Ad26.COV2.S COVID-19 vaccine or a placebo. V and J are TRBV18 and TRBJ1-1; D might be TRBD1 (5 bases). Sequences were derived from peripheral blood, sampled in a trial of Ad26.COV2.S vaccine versus placebo. DNA of the CDR3: TGTGCCAGCTCACTCGTCGGGGGGGAGGGCACTGAAGCTTTCTTT. Translating gives CASSLVGGEGTEAFF.